This T cell receptor beta chain stems from a study of blood T cell repertoires in COVID-19. Study-wide context: The analysed material was cDNA or gDNA that came from T cells, B-cell-depleted T cells, or PBMCs.

The V gene end was trimmed by 4 bases and the J gene end by 4 bases; junction bases not matched to a gene: 4. This CDR3 comprises 15 residues. The germline V gene has CDR1 SGHTA and CDR2 FQGNSA. Original methodology: Nucleated cell counts were estimated from reference gene primer amplification. Assay used: immunoSEQ multiplex PCR; TCRdb lists only in-frame clones, some missing. For V, J and clone size, that table is used; D and trimming come from the DNA. The data contain about 400,000 clones, more than 85% of them seen just once; the ten biggest clones take up 3%. This clonotype was obtained from a human donor in a cohort sampled during active COVID-19. This chain connects TRBV7-2 to TRBJ2-2; TRBD1 matches 9 bases. Sequencing input: peripheral blood. The CDR3 spells CASSWTGVRTGELFF. The CDR3 region has the DNA TGTGCCAGCAGCTGGACAGGGGTTCGCACCGGGGAGCTGTTTTTT.